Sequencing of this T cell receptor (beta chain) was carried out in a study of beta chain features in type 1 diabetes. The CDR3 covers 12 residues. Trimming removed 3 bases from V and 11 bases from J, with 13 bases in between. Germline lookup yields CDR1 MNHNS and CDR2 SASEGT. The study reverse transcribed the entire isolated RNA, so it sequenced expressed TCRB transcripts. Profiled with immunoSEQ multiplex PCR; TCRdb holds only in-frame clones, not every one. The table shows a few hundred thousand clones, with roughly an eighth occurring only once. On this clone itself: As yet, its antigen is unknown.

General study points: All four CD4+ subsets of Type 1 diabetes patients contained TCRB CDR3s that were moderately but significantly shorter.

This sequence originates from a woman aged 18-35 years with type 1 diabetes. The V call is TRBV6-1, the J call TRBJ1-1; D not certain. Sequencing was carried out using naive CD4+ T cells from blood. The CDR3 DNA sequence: TGTGCCAGCAGTGAGTTACCGGTGCGTGCTTTCTTT. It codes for CASSELPVRAFF.